The 21 T cell receptor beta chains presented below share a single source sample, sequenced in a study of T-cell reconstitution after alpha-beta-depleted transplantation in children. Library preparation (for TCRbeta) was performed with unique molecular identifiers. MiXCR, applied by TCRdb to the PCR reads, yields one record per CDR3 protein. The sample yields almost 600,000 distinct CDR3 sequences, about a quarter seen once. Sequencing used PBMCs, obtained before TCRalphabeta/CD19-depleted stem cell transplant. The receptor set was obtained from a boy under two years old with Wiskott-Aldrich syndrome, due to receive a stem cell transplant.

The chain couples TRBV29-1 to TRBJ2-5; D is undetermined. The CDR3 has 12 residues. From germline, CDR1 is SQVTM and CDR2 ANQGSEA. Trimming removed 4 bases at V and 1 base at J, with 7 bases between. CDR3 sequence: CSVGARQETQYF. The CDR3 region has the DNA TGCAGCGTTGGGGCCCGCCAAGAGACCCAGTACTTC.

This clonotype showed up just a few times. V is TRBV5-8 and J is TRBJ2-1, with TRBD2 as a possible D gene (6 bases). V was clipped by 4 bases and J by 0 bases, with 11 bases between them. Looked up from germline, CDR1 is SGHTS and CDR2 is YDEGEE. The CDR3 has 15 residues. CDR3 nucleotide sequence: TGTGCCAGCAGCCGGTTCGGGGGCTCCTACAATGAGCAGTTCTTC. Translating gives CASSRFGGSYNEQFF.

The chain carries TRBV29-1 and TRBJ1-2; TRBD1 agrees at 7 bases. In germline, CDR1 is SQVTM, CDR2 ANQGSEA. The V segment lost 7 bases and the J segment 8 bases; nucleotides outside the gene matches: 25. There are 17 residues in the CDR3. In DNA, the CDR3 is TGCAGCGCTGCCGCAACGCGTGGACAGGACTTTAGGAACGGCTACACCTTC. Residues: CSAAATRGQDFRNGYTF. Combining the CDR3 with reference TRBV29-1 and TRBJ1-2 gives the whole variable domain SAVISQKPSRDICQRGTSLTIQCQVDSQVTMMFWYRQQPGQSLTLIATANQGSEATYESGFVIDKFPISRPNLTFSTLTVSNMSPEDSSIYLCSAAATRGQDFRNGYTFGSGTRLTVV.

Here the CDR3 reads CASSRGDNEQFF. The CDR3 bases are TGCGCCAGCAGCCGGGGGGACAATGAGCAGTTCTTC. The V gene is TRBV5-1, the J gene TRBJ2-1, with TRBD2 matching 7 bases. J was trimmed by 5 bases and V by 4 bases; bases with no gene match: 0. Germline V gene lookup returns CDR1 SGHRS and CDR2 YFSETQ. This CDR3 comprises 12 residues.

Only one count was recorded for this clonotype. The J gene is TRBJ2-1, the V gene TRBV11-3; perhaps D is TRBD1 or TRBD2 (7 bases each). Germline V lookup: CDR1 SGHNT, CDR2 YENEEA. The CDR3 covers 14 residues. V was shortened by 2 bases and J by 10 bases, with 15 bases between the two germline ends. The CDR3 coding sequence is TGTGCCAGCAGCTTACTAGCGGAGGGGGCGGAGCAGTTCTTC. Protein sequence: CASSLLAEGAEQFF.

This clonotype was counted a few times. V and J are TRBV20-1 and TRBJ1-3; 8 nucleotides agree with TRBD1. CDR1 is DFQATT and CDR2 is SNEGSKA in the germline V gene (reference sequence). CDR3 length: 15 residues. J lost 3 bases, V lost 6 bases, and 10 bases had no gene match. The CDR3 loop reads CSAADRAPGGNTIYF. Here the CDR3 DNA reads TGCAGTGCCGCGGACAGGGCCCCTGGTGGAAACACCATATATTTT.

This clonotype turned up a few times. This sequence joins TRBV28 and TRBJ2-7; tentative D call: TRBD1 (5 bases). The CDR3 has 14 amino acids. Germline CDR1 reads MDHEN; CDR2 reads SYDVKM. With 5 bases removed from V and 2 bases from J, the gap between germline ends came to 13 bases. CDR3 sequence: CASSEFRETYEQYF. CDR3 in DNA: TGTGCCAGCAGTGAATTCAGGGAAACCTACGAGCAGTACTTC.

The J gene is TRBJ2-7, the V gene TRBV29-1; D not certain. CDR3 length equals 20 residues. CDR1 is SQVTM and CDR2 is ANQGSEA in the germline V gene. The ends were cut back, 4 bases at V and 0 bases at J, with 31 bases in the middle. CDR3 region: CSVVTLTYLLSAPHSYEQYF. CDR3 nucleotide sequence: TGCAGCGTTGTCACACTGACTTATCTCCTTTCCGCTCCTCACTCCTACGAGCAGTACTTC.

Note on this clonotype: One end of the junction is discordant with germline, which a read error may explain. The chain combines TRBV20-1 with TRBJ2-1; 13 positions agree with TRBD2. CDR1 and CDR2 from the germline V gene are DFQATT and SNEGSKA (reference sequence). This CDR3 is built from 16 residues. CDR3 in amino acids: CCARDGTSGNYNEQFF. In DNA form, the CDR3 reads TGCTGTGCTAGAGACGGGACTAGCGGGAACTACAATGAGCAGTTCTTC.

The chain joins TRBV7-9 to TRBJ2-1, with D possibly matching TRBD2 (5 bases). CDR3 size: 17 residues. CDR1 is SEHNR and CDR2 is FQNEAQ in the germline V gene (reference sequence). The V gene lost 3 bases and the J gene lost 5 bases, with 20 bases spanning the gap. The CDR3 is CASSFLTHGKRNNEQFF. CDR3 in DNA: TGTGCCAGCAGCTTTCTGACTCACGGGAAGCGGAACAATGAGCAGTTCTTC.

In this sample, this clonotype turned up many times. The V call is TRBV24-1, the J call TRBJ2-5, with TRBD2 matching over 8 bases. Germline V gene sequence: CDR1 KGHDR, CDR2 SFDVKD. V lost 2 bases to trimming and J lost 2 bases; unmatched junction nucleotides: 6. The CDR3 sequence is 16 residues long. The CDR3 nucleotides are TGTGCCACCAGTGATTCACAGCGGGAGCCACAAGAGACCCAGTACTTC. This translates into CATSDSQREPQETQYF.

This clonotype appeared a few times. The chain employs TRBV7-8 and TRBJ1-5; D is undetermined. This CDR3 comprises 18 residues. CDR1 is SGHVS and CDR2 is FQNEAQ in the germline V gene. V lost 0 bases and J lost 0, with 15 bases in between. Written as DNA, the CDR3 is TGTGCCAGCAGCTTAGCGAGCAGCTTAGGGTATAGCAATCAGCCCCAGCATTTT. It translates to CASSLASSLGYSNQPQHF. Full variable domain (outside the CDR3, taken from reference TRBV7-8 and TRBJ1-5): GAGVSQSPRYKVAKRGQDVALRCDPISGHVSLFWYQQALGQGPEFLTYFQNEAQLDKSGLPSDRFFAERPEGSVSTLKIQRTQQEDSAVYLCASSLASSLGYSNQPQHFGDGTRLSIL.

Concerning this clonotype: One base away lies a much larger clone, so this may be a sequencing read error. The chain links TRBV2 to TRBJ2-7, with TRBD2 identical over 15 bases. CDR1 is SNHLY and CDR2 is FYNNEI in the germline V gene. J gave up 5 bases and V 4 bases, and 6 bases lay outside the gene matches. CDR3 size: 16 residues. The CDR3 spells CASSVGLAGGSDEQYF. CDR3 nucleotide sequence: TGTGCCAGCAGTGTCGGACTAGCGGGAGGGTCCGACGAGCAGTACTTC.

A few counts support this clonotype. J is TRBJ2-1 and V is TRBV5-1; tentative D call: TRBD2 (7 bases). This CDR3 has 17 amino acids. CDR1 and CDR2 (germline): SGHRS, YFSETQ. Trimming pared 0 bases from V and 7 bases from J, leaving 20 bases between. Here the CDR3 DNA reads TGCGCCAGCAGCTTGGGCGGGACTACCCCAGGGGTTAATGAGCAGTTCTTC. Amino acids: CASSLGGTTPGVNEQFF.

J is TRBJ2-3 and V is TRBV27; D is possibly TRBD2 (6 bases). The ends were cut back, 6 bases at V and 4 bases at J, with 20 bases in the middle. This CDR3 has 16 residues. Per the germline V gene, CDR1 is MNHEY and CDR2 is SMNVEV (reference sequence). CDR3 sequence reads: CASSYRAGLEADTQYF. As DNA, the CDR3 is TGTGCCAGCAGCTATCGAGCGGGCCTAGAGGCAGATACGCAGTATTTT.

The V and J genes are TRBV10-3 and TRBJ2-3; TRBD1 agrees at 8 bases. Losses at the gene ends were 4 bases for V and 3 bases for J; bases not matched to a gene: 3. The germline V gene has CDR1 ENHRY and CDR2 SYGVKD. The CDR3 runs to 14 residues. The CDR3 DNA reads as TGTGCCATCAGTGTCCGGACAGGGACAGATACGCAGTATTTT. It translates to CAISVRTGTDTQYF.

V and J are TRBV6-1 and TRBJ2-1, with 11 bases fitting TRBD2. The CDR3 is 15 amino acids. Germline CDR1 reads MNHNS; CDR2 reads SASEGT. The trim removed 7 bases at V and 10 bases at J, leaving 12 bases unmatched. In DNA, the CDR3 is TGTGCCAGCACCGAGACTAGCGGGACACCTGCGGAGCAGTTCTTC. It encodes CASTETSGTPAEQFF.

This chain connects TRBV12-3 or TRBV12-4 to TRBJ1-4; D uncertain. The CDR3 totals 11 residues. V was trimmed by 8 bases and J by 8 bases, leaving 9 bases between them. As DNA, the CDR3 is TGTGCCAGCCACCGAGGGGAAAAACTGTTTTTT. Its protein product is CASHRGEKLFF.

This clonotype appeared a few times. CDR3 region: CASSLSPTSGRYNEQFF. Here the CDR3 DNA reads TGCGCCAGCAGCCTATCACCGACTAGCGGACGGTACAATGAGCAGTTCTTC. The chain is built from TRBV5-1 and TRBJ2-1; 9 positions agree with TRBD2. Germline loops: CDR1 SGHRS, CDR2 YFSETQ. There are 17 residues in the CDR3. Unmatched junction bases numbered 12, after V lost 4 bases and J lost 4 bases.

V gene TRBV28 combines with J gene TRBJ2-7; maybe TRBD2 (5 bases). CDR1 MDHEN and CDR2 SYDVKM come from the germline V gene. The CDR3 has 13 residues. Deletions cut 6 bases from V and 7 bases from J, with 16 bases between. Written as DNA, the CDR3 is TGTGCCAGCAGCACTCTACTAGACGAAGAGCAGTACTTC. Translation gives CASSTLLDEEQYF.

The chain recombines TRBV5-1 with TRBJ2-2, with 10 nucleotides matching TRBD1. The J segment lost 5 bases and the V segment lost 4 bases, leaving 5 bases of the junction unmatched. Germline CDR1 is SGHRS and CDR2 is YFSETQ. The CDR3 is 15 residues long. For the CDR3, the DNA is TGCGCCAGCAGCCGGGACAGGGGAAGAACCGGGGAGCTGTTTTTT. Residues: CASSRDRGRTGELFF.